The 7 T cell receptor beta chains below all came from one sample that was sequenced in a study of T cell repertoires in cytomegalovirus infection. TCRdb re-analysed the reads in MiXCR, keeping a single row per CDR3 protein. The sample contains a few hundred thousand distinct CDR3 sequences, more than 15% of which appear only once. Sequencing input: CD8+ T cells from PBMCs. These TCRs come from a human donor in good health (CMV status not recorded). Some clones in this sample may be carry-over from other donors' samples.

V usage is TRBV4-3 and J usage is TRBJ1-1, with TRBD1 matching 7 bases. J lost 5 bases, V lost 0 bases, and 9 bases had no gene match. CDR1 LGHNA and CDR2 YSLEER come from the germline V gene. This CDR3 contains 16 residues. The CDR3 DNA sequence: TGCGCCAGCAGCCAAGATACAGGGGAGACCGAGACTGAAGCTTTCTTT. It codes for CASSQDTGETETEAFF.

This clonotype was counted at least ten times. This chain joins TRBV6-1 and TRBJ2-7, with 8 bases that match TRBD2. Germline V gene lookup returns CDR1 MNHNS and CDR2 SASEGT. The CDR3 consists of 14 residues. With 0 bases clipped from V and 3 bases from J, the junction kept 1 base outside the gene matches. CDR3 loop: CASSEAGLVYEQYF. CDR3 sequence (DNA): TGTGCCAGCAGTGAAGCGGGACTAGTCTACGAGCAGTACTTC.

This clonotype has a count of ten or more. J is TRBJ1-1 and V is TRBV7-2; tentatively, D is TRBD1 (6 bases). The CDR3 loop spans 15 amino acids. Germline CDR1 is SGHTA and CDR2 is FQGNSA. The V end lost 0 bases, the J end lost 2 bases, and 10 bases lay between the germline ends. CDR3: CASSLAGGVNTEAFF. CDR3 coding DNA: TGTGCCAGCAGCTTAGCAGGGGGGGTTAACACTGAAGCTTTCTTT.

This clonotype has a count of ten or more. The chain joins TRBV7-2 to TRBJ1-1; 12 bases fit TRBD1. Germline CDR1 and CDR2: SGHTA and FQGNSA. The CDR3 has 17 amino acids. With V trimmed by 4 bases and J by 5 bases, 11 bases remained unmatched. CDR3 region: CASSWDRGRYLGTEAFF. The CDR3 DNA reads TGTGCCAGCAGCTGGGACAGGGGGCGTTATCTCGGGACTGAAGCTTTCTTT. Filled out from reference TRBV7-2 and TRBJ1-1, the complete variable domain reads GAGVSQSPSNKVTEKGKDVELRCDPISGHTALYWYRQSLGQGLEFLIYFQGNSAPDKSGLPSDRFSAERTGGSVSTLTIQRTQQEDSAVYLCASSWDRGRYLGTEAFFGQGTRLTVV.

This clonotype was counted many times. The junction departs from germline at one end; a sequencing error may be responsible. V is TRBV12-3 or TRBV12-4 and J is TRBJ2-7; D unclear. This CDR3 has 11 residues. The CDR3 DNA follows: TGTGCCAGCAGCTTAGCTGGCGAGCAGTACTTC. Translation: CASSLAGEQYF.

This clonotype came up a few times. The chain carries TRBV7-2 and TRBJ2-1, with 13 bases identical to TRBD2. Germline lookup yields CDR1 SGHTA and CDR2 FQGNSA. The CDR3 extends over 15 amino acids. Trimming cost V 3 bases and J 8 bases; bases outside gene matches: 4. The CDR3 nucleotides are TGTGCCAGCAGCTTTACTAGCGGGGGGGCAGATGAGCAGTTCTTC. Amino acids: CASSFTSGGADEQFF.

The sample holds many counts of this clonotype. This rearrangement joins TRBV7-9 to TRBJ1-6; D is undetermined. The V gene lost 0 bases and the J gene lost 9 bases, with 3 bases spanning the gap. Germline CDR1 is SEHNR and CDR2 is FQNEAQ (reference sequence). This CDR3 comprises 12 residues. CDR3 nucleotides: TGTGCCAGCAGCTTAGCTTCTTCACCCCTCCACTTT. Translating gives CASSLASSPLHF. Based on the CDR3 plus reference TRBV7-9 and TRBJ1-6, the full variable domain is DTGVSQNPRHKITKRGQNVTFRCDPISEHNRLYWYRQTLGQGPEFLTYFQNEAQLEKSRLLSDRFSAERPKGSFSTLEIQRTEQGDSAMYLCASSLASSPLHFGNGTRLTVT.